The sample holds many counts of the clone carrying this T cell receptor beta chain. Its antigen is currently unknown. Germline V lookup: CDR1 MNHNS, CDR2 SASEGT. This CDR3 has 14 amino acids. V was clipped by 3 bases and J by 0 bases, with 9 bases between them. The record originates from a study of early T cells in non-severe SARS-CoV-2 infection. The wider study: Sequencing targeted bulk RNA from unsorted whole blood, leaving chains unpaired. General study findings and limits: A preference for anti-spike CD8 responses marked VDJdb matching, which missed private and CD4 specificities.

Unique molecular identifiers were affixed to single, distinct cDNA molecules. MiXCR was run by TCRdb on the 5' RACE reads, yielding one entry per CDR3 protein. This sample yields 46,000 or so distinct CDR3 sequences, of which roughly 4% are seen a single time; about 3% belongs to the top ten. The chain employs TRBV6-1 and TRBJ2-7, with D tentatively TRBD2 (6 bases). Sequencing used whole blood. This clonotype was obtained from an adult who was a healthcare worker with PCR-confirmed SARS-CoV-2 infection or an uninfected control (not recorded which). CDR3 bases: TGTGCCAGCAGTGATAGCGGCAGCTCCTACGAGCAGTACTTC. Translating gives CASSDSGSSYEQYF.